This T cell receptor beta chain was sequenced in a study of blood T cell repertoires in COVID-19. Study background: The study drew acute and convalescent COVID-19 samples from the United States, Italy and Spain. T cells, B-cell-depleted T cells, or PBMCs supplied cDNA or gDNA.

Germline lookup yields CDR1 SGHNT and CDR2 YYREEE (reference sequence). V lost 5 bases and J lost 4; bases outside the gene matches: 10. CDR3 length: 15 residues. Authors' data handling: How many nucleated cells were present was estimated from reference gene primer amplification. Sequenced by immunoSEQ multiplex PCR; TCRdb stores in-frame clones only, minus some. That table gives V, J and clone size, and the DNA gave D and trimming. Seen here are roughly 300,000 clones, roughly 85% observed once, and the top ten hold 7.2%. The V gene is TRBV5-4, the J gene TRBJ1-2, with 8 bases matching TRBD1. The sequenced sample was peripheral blood. The sequence derives from a human donor in a cohort sampled during active COVID-19. This chain's CDR3 is CASSRQQGGGYGYTF. CDR3 sequence (DNA): TGTGCCAGCAGTCGTCAACAGGGGGGTGGCTATGGCTACACCTTC.